The present TCR beta chain was sequenced within a study of identical twins. Points from the study as a whole: Less excess twin sharing appeared in beta out-of-frame sequences.

Regarding this clonotype: The target antigen is unknown.

Addition of a universal primer site occurred through template switching, and cDNA carried unique molecular identifiers. TCRdb reprocessed the 5' RACE reads with MiXCR, giving one entry per CDR3 protein. The profile shows 410,000 or so distinct CDR3 sequences, roughly 18% of them singletons. The CDR3 is made up of 15 amino acids. The germline CDR1 and CDR2 sequences are DFQATT and SNEGSKA (reference sequence). The V and J ends lost 0 bases and 4 bases respectively, with 16 bases between them. The receptor was derived from a man aged 50-60 years in good health. Sequenced sample: naive T cells sorted from blood. The chain links TRBV20-1 to TRBJ2-7, with TRBD1 as a possible D gene (6 bases). The CDR3 is CSARDRQGWKYEQYF. In DNA form, the CDR3 reads TGCAGTGCTAGAGATCGGCAGGGGTGGAAGTACGAGCAGTACTTC.